One T cell receptor (beta chain) is described in this entry. CDR3 length: 15 residues. V was clipped by 8 bases and J by 7 bases; unmatched bases: 11. Germline-derived CDR1 and CDR2 are MNHEY and SVGAGI. This entry is derived from a study of blood T cell repertoires in COVID-19. About the study: Sites in the United States, Italy and Spain provided acute and convalescent COVID-19 samples.

As handled by the study authors: Reference gene primer amplification yielded estimated nucleated cell counts. Data came from immunoSEQ multiplex PCR; TCRdb stores just in-frame clones and leaves some out. V and J calls and clone size are as listed in that table; D and trimming were resolved from the DNA. The profile shows approximately 300,000 clones, about 83% of them singletons. The chain recombines TRBV6-5 with TRBJ1-4; 9 bases agree with TRBD1. The clonotype originates from a woman aged 50 to 60 with acute or convalescent COVID-19. Sequences were obtained from peripheral blood. This chain's CDR3 is CASGLTGGFGEKLFF. The CDR3, as DNA: TGTGCCAGCGGCCTTACAGGGGGCTTCGGTGAAAAACTGTTTTTT.